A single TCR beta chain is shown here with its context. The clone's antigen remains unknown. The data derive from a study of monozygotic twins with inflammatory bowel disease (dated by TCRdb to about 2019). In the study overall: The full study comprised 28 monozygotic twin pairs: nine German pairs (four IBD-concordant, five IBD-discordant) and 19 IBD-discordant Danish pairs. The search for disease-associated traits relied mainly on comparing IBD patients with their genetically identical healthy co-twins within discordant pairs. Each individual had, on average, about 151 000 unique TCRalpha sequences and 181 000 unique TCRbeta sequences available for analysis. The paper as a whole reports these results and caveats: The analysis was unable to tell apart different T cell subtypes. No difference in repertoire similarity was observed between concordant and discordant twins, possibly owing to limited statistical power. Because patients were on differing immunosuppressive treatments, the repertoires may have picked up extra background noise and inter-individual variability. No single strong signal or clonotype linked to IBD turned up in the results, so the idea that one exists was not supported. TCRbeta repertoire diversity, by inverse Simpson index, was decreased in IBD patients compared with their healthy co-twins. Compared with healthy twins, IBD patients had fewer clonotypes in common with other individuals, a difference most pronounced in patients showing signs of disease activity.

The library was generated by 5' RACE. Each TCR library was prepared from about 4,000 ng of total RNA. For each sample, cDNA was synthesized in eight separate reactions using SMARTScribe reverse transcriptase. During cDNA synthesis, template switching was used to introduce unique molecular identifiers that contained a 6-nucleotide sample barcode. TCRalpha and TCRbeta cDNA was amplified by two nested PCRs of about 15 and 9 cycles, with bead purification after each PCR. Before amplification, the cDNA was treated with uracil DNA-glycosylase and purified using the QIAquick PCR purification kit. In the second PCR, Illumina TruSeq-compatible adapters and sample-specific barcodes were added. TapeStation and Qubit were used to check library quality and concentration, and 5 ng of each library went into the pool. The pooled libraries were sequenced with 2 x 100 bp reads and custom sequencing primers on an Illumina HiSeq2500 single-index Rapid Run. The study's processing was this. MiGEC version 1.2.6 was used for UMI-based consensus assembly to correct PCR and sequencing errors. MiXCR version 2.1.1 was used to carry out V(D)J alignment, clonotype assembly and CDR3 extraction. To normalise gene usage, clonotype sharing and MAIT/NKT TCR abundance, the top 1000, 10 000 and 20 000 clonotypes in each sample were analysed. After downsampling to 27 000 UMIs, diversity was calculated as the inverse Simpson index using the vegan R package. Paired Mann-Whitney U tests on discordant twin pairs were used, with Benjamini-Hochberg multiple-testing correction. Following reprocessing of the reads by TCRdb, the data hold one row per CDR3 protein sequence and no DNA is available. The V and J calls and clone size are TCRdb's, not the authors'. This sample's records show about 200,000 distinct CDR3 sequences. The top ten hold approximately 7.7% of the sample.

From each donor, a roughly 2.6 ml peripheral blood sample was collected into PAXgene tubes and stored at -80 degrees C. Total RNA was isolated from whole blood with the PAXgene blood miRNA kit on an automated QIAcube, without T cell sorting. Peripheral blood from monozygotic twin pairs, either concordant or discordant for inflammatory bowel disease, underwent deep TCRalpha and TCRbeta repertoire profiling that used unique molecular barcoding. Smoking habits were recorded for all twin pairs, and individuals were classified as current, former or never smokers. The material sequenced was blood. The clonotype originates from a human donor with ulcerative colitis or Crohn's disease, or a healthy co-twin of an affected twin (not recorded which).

The CDR3 is CASRVRAGELFF. In this chain, TRBV2 is recombined with TRBJ2-2; TCRdb names TRBD2, which stays unverified in the absence of DNA. Taken from the germline V gene, the CDR1 and CDR2 loops are SNHLY and FYNNEI. Measured from the cysteine to the phenylalanine, the CDR3 is 12 residues long. DNA is not recorded here.